This TCR beta chain comes out of a study of CD8 T cells in ankylosing spondylitis (dated by TCRdb to about 2017). Regarding the research as a whole: T cell receptor beta repertoires were profiled in healthy donors and ankylosing spondylitis patients so that disease-linked TCR variants could be found. Samples of peripheral blood were taken, and for ankylosing spondylitis patients, synovial fluid was collected as well. The full study cohort comprised 20 to 25 ankylosing spondylitis patients and 85 to 120 healthy donors. Results and caveats for the whole study, not just this receptor: Some motif variants had previously been reported in the synovial fluid and blood of reactive arthritis patients, which suggests shared mechanisms of disease initiation. In peripheral blood, the disease-linked clones were found at relatively low frequencies and had a CD8+ phenotype. A TCR beta motif of about 8 highly homologous amino acid variants appeared characteristic of blood from ankylosing spondylitis patients. Significant enrichment of the disease-linked clones was reported in matched synovial fluid samples from ankylosing spondylitis patients.

Reading from cysteine to phenylalanine, the CDR3 counts 14 amino acids. The read is trimmed to its CDR3 DNA, 42 bases read in frame from base 1. The CDR1 and CDR2 encoded by the germline V gene are SGHNT and YENEEA. V and J are truncated by 5 bases and 5 bases respectively, leaving an intervening sequence of 12 bases. This clonotype came up a few times. This clone's antigen is unknown. Nothing much larger sits one base from this clone, and base qualities are not available. TCRdb shows the sequencer as Illumina HiSeq 2500. TCR beta libraries were prepared by quantitative 5'-RACE with molecular barcodes. The authors' pipeline ran thus. A new computational method based on a probabilistic model of VDJ rearrangement was used to identify disease-linked TCR variants. TCRdb trimmed the raw reads at Q25, called clones with MiXCR and kept productive beta chains. Records with the same CDR3 protein are collapsed into one entry carrying the most frequent genes and DNA. These V and J calls rely on TCRdb rather than the paper's analysis. The sample contains fewer than 250,000 distinct CDR3 sequences, roughly a tenth of them found a single time. Of the sample, approximately 20% is held by the ten largest clones.

The sequencing sample was made of blood, either unsorted or a sorted T cell fraction (not recorded which). Recombination linked TRBV11-3 to TRBJ2-2, with TRBD2 tentatively as D gene (6 bases match). The receptor comes from a male donor with ankylosing spondylitis or in good health (not recorded which). Here is the DNA: TGTGCCAGCAGCACAACGGCGGGGACCGGGGAGCTGTTTTTT. Translated, this gives CASSTTAGTGELFF.